This is a list of T cell receptor beta chains from one sample in a study of CD8 T cells in Susac syndrome. TCRdb reanalysed the immunoSEQ multiplex PCR reads using MiXCR and keeps one entry per CDR3 protein. The data show 250,000 to 300,000 distinct CDR3 sequences, approximately 90% seen once. Sequenced: CD8+ T cells from PBMCs. The receptors come from a human donor with multiple sclerosis. The CDR3 runs from the conserved cysteine through the conserved F or W. Fields, in order: J gene, clone size, V gene, D gene, CDR3 protein, CDR3 DNA. A D gene is named only where the DNA matches it firmly. The size field is filled for only some rows; it gives once, few, many or a size class.

TRBJ2-2,-,TRBV6-1,TRBD1,CASSEDRGLTGELFF,TGTGCCAGCAGTGAAGACAGGGGCCTCACCGGGGAGCTGTTTTTT
TRBJ2-2,-,TRBV4-3,TRBD2,CASRAGGPETGELFF,TGCGCCAGCAGGGCGGGAGGGCCGGAGACCGGGGAGCTGTTTTTT
TRBJ2-7,-,TRBV6-5,TRBD2,CASRGGGSSEQYF,TGTGCCAGTAGGGGAGGCGGGAGCAGCGAGCAGTACTTC
TRBJ2-7,many,TRBV13,-,CASSLEGYEQYF,TGTGCCAGCAGCTTAGAAGGCTACGAGCAGTACTTC
TRBJ2-3,-,TRBV10-3,TRBD2,CAISDRDYRHADTQYF,TGTGCCATCAGTGACAGGGACTACCGTCACGCAGATACGCAGTATTTT
TRBJ2-7,once,TRBV28,TRBD2,CASSFRGGTSYEQYF,TGTGCCAGCAGTTTTCGCGGGGGGACCTCCTACGAGCAGTACTTC
TRBJ2-5,-,TRBV20-1,TRBD2,CSARDFLAGGQETQYF,TGCAGTGCTAGAGATTTCTTAGCGGGGGGCCAGGAGACCCAGTACTTC
TRBJ1-2,-,TRBV7-9,TRBD1,CASSSGTGDGYTF,TGTGCCAGCAGCTCCGGGACAGGGGATGGCTACACCTTC
TRBJ2-6,few,TRBV30,-,CAWGDRRNSGANVLTF,TGTGCCTGGGGAGACCGGAGGAACTCTGGGGCCAACGTCCTGACTTTC
TRBJ2-2,once,TRBV2,-,CASIGVAGELFF,TGTGCCAGCATCGGAGTCGCCGGGGAGCTGTTTTTT
TRBJ2-7,-,TRBV6-2/TRBV6-3,TRBD1,CASSNRGPGYEQYF,TGTGCCAGCAGCAACAGGGGGCCCGGGTACGAGCAGTACTTC
TRBJ2-7,-,TRBV27,TRBD1,CASSLAQGELGYEQYF,TGTGCCAGCAGTTTGGCACAGGGGGAGCTAGGCTACGAGCAGTACTTC
TRBJ2-5,-,TRBV7-2,-,CASSLLRRGQETQYF,TGTGCCAGCAGTCTCCTTCGGCGGGGACAAGAGACCCAGTACTTC
TRBJ2-5,-,TRBV7-9,TRBD2,CASIQGLAALQETQYF,TGTGCCAGCATCCAAGGACTAGCGGCACTCCAAGAGACCCAGTACTTC
TRBJ2-3,-,TRBV28,TRBD1,CASSSYPPTGEESTDTQYF,TGTGCCAGCAGTTCATATCCCCCGACAGGGGAGGAGAGCACAGATACGCAGTATTTT
TRBJ2-1,-,TRBV4-3,-,CASSQGSGEQFF,TGCGCCAGCAGCCAAGGGAGTGGAGAGCAGTTCTTC
TRBJ1-4,once,TRBV7-9,-,CASSLEEAPEGEKLFF,TGTGCCAGCAGCTTAGAGGAAGCCCCGGAAGGTGAAAAACTGTTTTTT
TRBJ1-6,-,TRBV12-3/TRBV12-4,-,CASRMGRMVRSPLHF,TGTGCCAGCAGGATGGGGCGAATGGTTCGGTCACCCCTCCACTTT
TRBJ1-5,few,TRBV4-2,-,CASSQESQGGQPQHF,TGTGCCAGCAGCCAAGAGTCTCAGGGTGGACAGCCCCAGCATTTT
TRBJ1-1,-,TRBV10-3,-,CAIRSNFEAFF,TGTGCCATCAGGAGCAATTTTGAGGCTTTCTTT
TRBJ2-1,-,TRBV9,TRBD2,CASSVVAGVGDEQFF,TGTGCCAGCAGCGTAGTTGCGGGAGTAGGGGATGAGCAGTTCTTC
TRBJ2-1,once,TRBV7-6,-,CASSLGPFGSEQFF,TGTGCCAGCAGCCTAGGTCCGTTTGGAAGTGAGCAGTTCTTC
TRBJ1-5,-,TRBV5-4,-,CASSLRGSGQPQHF,TGTGCCAGCAGCTTGAGGGGGTCGGGTCAGCCCCAGCATTTT
TRBJ2-1,-,TRBV4-2,-,CASSRGLFNEQFF,TGTGCCAGCAGCCGTGGACTCTTCAATGAGCAGTTCTTC
TRBJ2-1,-,TRBV4-1,TRBD2,CASSQSSGYNEQFF,TGCGCCAGCAGCCAGTCTAGCGGGTACAATGAGCAGTTCTTC
TRBJ2-7,-,TRBV6-1,TRBD1,CASSELGRGPSYEQYF,TGTGCCAGCAGTGAATTAGGAAGGGGGCCCTCCTACGAGCAGTACTTC
TRBJ1-2,-,TRBV28,-,CASSLSPVLIGGYTF,TGTGCCAGCAGTTTAAGTCCAGTGTTAATAGGTGGCTACACCTTC
TRBJ1-1,-,TRBV4-3,-,CASSQGKWDTEAFF,TGCGCCAGCAGCCAAGGGAAGTGGGACACTGAAGCTTTCTTT
TRBJ2-7,few,TRBV18,TRBD1,CASSPTGTEQYF,TGTGCCAGCTCACCGACAGGGACCGAGCAGTACTTC
TRBJ1-5,-,TRBV20-1,-,CSADKANSNQPQHF,TGCAGTGCTGACAAGGCCAATAGCAATCAGCCCCAGCATTTT
TRBJ2-1,once,TRBV24-1,TRBD2,CATSDAGTRSSYNEQFF,TGTGCCACCAGTGATGCCGGGACTAGAAGCTCCTACAATGAGCAGTTCTTC
TRBJ1-5,once,TRBV28,-,CASSLGQSFQPQHF,TGTGCCAGCAGTTTAGGGCAGTCTTTCCAGCCCCAGCATTTT
TRBJ2-7,-,TRBV21-1,-,CASSAPGTVKNEQYF,TGTGCCAGCAGCGCTCCCGGGACAGTCAAAAACGAGCAGTACTTC
TRBJ2-7,-,TRBV7-7,-,CASSSGFDYEQYF,TGTGCTAGCAGCTCCGGGTTCGACTACGAGCAGTACTTC
TRBJ2-7,-,TRBV30,-,CAWRGQASYEQYF,TGTGCCTGGCGGGGACAAGCCTCCTACGAGCAGTACTTC
TRBJ2-7,-,TRBV27,TRBD1,CASSSGQAISYEQYF,TGTGCCAGCAGTTCGGGACAGGCGATATCCTACGAGCAGTACTTC
TRBJ2-1,-,TRBV7-9,-,CASSPFGDKRSYNEQFF,TGTGCCAGCAGCCCCTTCGGAGACAAACGCTCCTACAATGAGCAGTTCTTC
TRBJ2-1,-,TRBV20-1,-,CSARDSLGNEQFF,TGCAGTGCTAGAGACTCCCTTGGGAATGAGCAGTTCTTC
TRBJ2-1,-,TRBV4-1,-,CASSQDVGHEQFF,TGCGCCAGCAGCCAAGATGTCGGCCATGAGCAGTTCTTC
TRBJ2-7,once,TRBV5-5,-,CASSLEGGENYEQYF,TGTGCCAGCAGCTTGGAGGGGGGTGAGAACTACGAGCAGTACTTC
TRBJ1-2,few,TRBV29-1,-,CSVEDGLYGYTF,TGCAGCGTTGAGGACGGCCTCTATGGCTACACCTTC
TRBJ2-7,-,TRBV19,-,CASSIATEPYEQYF,TGTGCCAGTAGTATTGCGACAGAACCCTACGAGCAGTACTTC
TRBJ2-7,-,TRBV15,-,CATSRDPVQGTTYEQYF,TGTGCCACCAGCAGAGATCCAGTGCAGGGGACCACCTACGAGCAGTACTTC
TRBJ1-5,-,TRBV23-1,-,CASSQSLGQVLYSNQPQHF,TGCGCCAGCAGTCAATCGCTGGGACAAGTGCTTTATAGCAATCAGCCCCAGCATTTT
TRBJ2-7,few,TRBV2,TRBD2,CASSQLAGGPYEQYF,TGTGCCAGCTCTCAACTAGCGGGGGGTCCCTACGAGCAGTACTTC
TRBJ1-2,-,TRBV4-1,-,CASSQGLGAFYGYTF,TGCGCCAGCAGCCAGGGCTTAGGAGCCTTCTATGGCTACACCTTC
TRBJ2-7,-,TRBV7-9,TRBD2,CASSPSGSNEQYF,TGTGCCAGCAGCCCGAGCGGGAGCAACGAGCAGTACTTC
TRBJ1-1,-,TRBV6-2/TRBV6-3,-,CASTYGLEAFF,TGTGCCAGCACCTACGGATTAGAAGCTTTCTTT
TRBJ2-1,-,TRBV6-2/TRBV6-3,-,CASSSPSSYNEQFF,TGTGCCAGCAGTTCCCCCAGCTCCTACAATGAGCAGTTCTTC
TRBJ2-4,-,TRBV29-1,-,CSVEGFQNIQYF,TGCAGCGTTGAAGGCTTCCAAAACATTCAGTACTTC
TRBJ2-5,-,TRBV28,TRBD1,CASASGGGLQETQYF,TGTGCCAGCGCCTCAGGGGGCGGCCTACAAGAGACCCAGTACTTC
TRBJ2-6,-,TRBV7-8,-,CASSPSGSGANVLTF,TGTGCCAGCAGCCCGTCGGGCTCTGGGGCCAACGTCCTGACTTTC
TRBJ1-2,-,TRBV28,-,CASSFELGWGYTF,TGTGCCAGCAGTTTCGAGTTGGGCTGGGGCTACACCTTC
TRBJ2-1,-,TRBV10-3,TRBD2,CAISESHELAGAPPSYNEQFF,TGTGCCATCAGTGAGTCTCACGAACTAGCGGGGGCCCCCCCCTCCTACAATGAGCAGTTCTTC
TRBJ2-7,once,TRBV27,-,CATAIGPGWEQYF,TGTGCCACCGCTATAGGACCGGGGTGGGAGCAGTACTTC
TRBJ2-1,-,TRBV27,TRBD2,CASSLFGGAAYNEQFF,TGTGCCAGCAGTTTATTCGGGGGGGCCGCCTACAATGAGCAGTTCTTC